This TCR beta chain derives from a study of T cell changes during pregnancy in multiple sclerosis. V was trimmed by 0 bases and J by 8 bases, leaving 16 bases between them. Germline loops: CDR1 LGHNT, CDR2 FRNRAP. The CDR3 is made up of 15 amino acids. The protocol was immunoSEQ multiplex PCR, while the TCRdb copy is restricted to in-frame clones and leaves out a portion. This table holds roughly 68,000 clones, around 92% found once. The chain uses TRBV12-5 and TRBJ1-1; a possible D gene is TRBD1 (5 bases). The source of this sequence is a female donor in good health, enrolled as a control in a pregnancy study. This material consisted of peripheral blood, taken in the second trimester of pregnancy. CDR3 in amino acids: CASGLVIQREGEAFF. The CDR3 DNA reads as TGTGCTAGTGGTTTGGTCATTCAAAGGGAGGGGGAAGCTTTCTTT. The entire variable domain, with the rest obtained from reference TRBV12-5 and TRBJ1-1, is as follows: DARVTQTPRHKVTEMGQEVTMRCQPILGHNTVFWYRQTMMQGLELLAYFRNRAPLDDSGMPKDRFSAEMPDATLATLKIQPSEPRDSAVYFCASGLVIQREGEAFFGQGTRLTVV.